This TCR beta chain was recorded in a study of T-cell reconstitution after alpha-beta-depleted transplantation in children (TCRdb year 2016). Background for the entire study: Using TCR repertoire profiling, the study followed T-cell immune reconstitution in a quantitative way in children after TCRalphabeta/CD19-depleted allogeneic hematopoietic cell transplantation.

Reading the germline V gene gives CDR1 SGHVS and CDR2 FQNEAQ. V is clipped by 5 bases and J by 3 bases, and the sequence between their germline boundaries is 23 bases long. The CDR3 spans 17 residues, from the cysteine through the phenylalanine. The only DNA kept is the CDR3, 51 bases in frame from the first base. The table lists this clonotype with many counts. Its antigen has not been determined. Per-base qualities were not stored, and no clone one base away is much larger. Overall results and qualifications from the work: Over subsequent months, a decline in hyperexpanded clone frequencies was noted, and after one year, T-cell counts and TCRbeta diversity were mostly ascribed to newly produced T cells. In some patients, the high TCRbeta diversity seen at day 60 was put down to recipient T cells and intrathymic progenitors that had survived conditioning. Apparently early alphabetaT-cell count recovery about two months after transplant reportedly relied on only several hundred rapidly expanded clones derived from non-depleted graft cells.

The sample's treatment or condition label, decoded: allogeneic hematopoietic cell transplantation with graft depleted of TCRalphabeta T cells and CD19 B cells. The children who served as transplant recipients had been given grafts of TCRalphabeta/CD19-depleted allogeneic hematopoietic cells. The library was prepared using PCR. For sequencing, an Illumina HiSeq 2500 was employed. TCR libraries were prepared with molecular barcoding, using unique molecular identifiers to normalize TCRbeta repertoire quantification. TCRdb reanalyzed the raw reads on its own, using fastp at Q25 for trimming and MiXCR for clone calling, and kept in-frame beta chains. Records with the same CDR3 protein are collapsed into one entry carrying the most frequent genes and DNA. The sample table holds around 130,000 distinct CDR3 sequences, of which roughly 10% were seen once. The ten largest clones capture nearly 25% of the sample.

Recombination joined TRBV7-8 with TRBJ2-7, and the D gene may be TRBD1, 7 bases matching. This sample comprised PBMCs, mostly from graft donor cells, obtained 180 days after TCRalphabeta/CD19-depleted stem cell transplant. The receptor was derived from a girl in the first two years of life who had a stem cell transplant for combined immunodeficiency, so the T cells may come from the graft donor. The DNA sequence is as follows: TGTGCCAGCAGCACTCCAGGGGGGCCGCTTAAGAACTACGAGCAGTACTTC. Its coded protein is CASSTPGGPLKNYEQYF.